This T cell receptor (beta chain) was sequenced for a study of tumor-infiltrating lymphocytes in primary liver carcinoma. TCR beta cDNA was prepared out of 500 ng total RNA by means of a constant-region primer. Libraries for TCR beta were built through three nested multiplex PCR rounds, which together made up a slightly modified ARM-PCR procedure. TRBV1-TRBV30 forward primers paired with a C-beta reverse primer drove the first two PCR rounds, ten to eleven cycles each. TCRdb used MiXCR to reprocess the multiplex PCR reads, holding one entry per CDR3 protein. The table has some 320,000 distinct CDR3 sequences, roughly 60% seen once. Remarks on this clonotype: A much larger clone is a single base away; this may be a read error. Without the conserved terminal phenylalanine or tryptophan, this CDR3 likely stems from a read error.

The researchers obtained blood RNA from unsorted whole blood and also extracted germline DNA. V lost 5 bases, J lost 5 bases, and 12 bases stayed unmatched. The CDR3 has 15 amino acids. CDR1 is SQVTM, CDR2 ANQGSEA, per germline. The sequence derives from a man aged 35-49 years with primary liver carcinoma and hepatitis B virus infection. The V gene is TRBV29-1, the J gene TRBJ2-7; 10 bases fit TRBD2. The source material was peripheral blood. CDR3 nucleotide sequence: TGCAGCGTTAACTTAGCGGGAGGCCTGAGAAACGAGCAGTACCTC. Translation gives CSVNLAGGLRNEQYL.